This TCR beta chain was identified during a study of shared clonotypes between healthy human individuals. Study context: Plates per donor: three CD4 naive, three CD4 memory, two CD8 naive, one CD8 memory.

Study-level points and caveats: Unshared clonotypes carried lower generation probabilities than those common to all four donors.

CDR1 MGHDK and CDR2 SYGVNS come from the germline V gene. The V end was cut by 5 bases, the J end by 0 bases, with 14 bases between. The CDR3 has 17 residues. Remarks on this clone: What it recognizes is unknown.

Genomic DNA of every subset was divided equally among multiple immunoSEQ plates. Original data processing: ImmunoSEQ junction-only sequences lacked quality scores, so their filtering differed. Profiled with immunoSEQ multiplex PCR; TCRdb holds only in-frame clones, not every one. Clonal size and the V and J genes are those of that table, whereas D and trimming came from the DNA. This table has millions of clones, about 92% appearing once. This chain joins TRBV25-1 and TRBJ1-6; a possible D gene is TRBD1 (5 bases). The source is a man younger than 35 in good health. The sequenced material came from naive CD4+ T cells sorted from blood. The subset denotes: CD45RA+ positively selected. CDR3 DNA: TGTGCCAGCAGTCCCTGGGGGGGGAGCTCCTATAATTCACCCCTCCACTTT. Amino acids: CASSPWGGSSYNSPLHF.